This TCR beta chain was retrieved from a study of response to subunit inactivated influenza vaccine. This clonotype has a count of ten or more. What it binds is not known. Per the germline V gene, CDR1 is MGHDK and CDR2 is SYGVNS. J was trimmed by 7 bases and V by 2 bases; bases with no gene match: 13. The CDR3 loop spans 17 amino acids. Study-level results: After each seasonal influenza vaccination, few new T cells are recruited, the authors suggested.

TCRdb ran MiXCR on the RT-PCR reads and lists one entry per CDR3 protein. The table has 500,000 to 600,000 distinct CDR3 sequences, 7.5% to 8.5% seen once. The specimen comprised PBMCs from blood, sampled approximately 25 months after vaccination. The rearrangement links TRBV25-1 to TRBJ2-1, with TRBD1 matching 8 bases. This sequence was found in a man between 45 and 75 years old who received an inactivated influenza vaccine. CDR3 residues: CASSENRGDTVINEQFF. CDR3 in DNA: TGTGCCAGCAGTGAAAACAGGGGGGATACAGTGATTAATGAGCAGTTCTTC. Full variable domain (rest looked up from reference TRBV25-1 and TRBJ2-1): EADIYQTPRYLVIGTGKKITLECSQTMGHDKMYWYQQDPGMELHLIHYSYGVNSTEKGDLSSESTVSRIRTEHFPLTLESARPSHTSQYLCASSENRGDTVINEQFFGPGTRLTVL.